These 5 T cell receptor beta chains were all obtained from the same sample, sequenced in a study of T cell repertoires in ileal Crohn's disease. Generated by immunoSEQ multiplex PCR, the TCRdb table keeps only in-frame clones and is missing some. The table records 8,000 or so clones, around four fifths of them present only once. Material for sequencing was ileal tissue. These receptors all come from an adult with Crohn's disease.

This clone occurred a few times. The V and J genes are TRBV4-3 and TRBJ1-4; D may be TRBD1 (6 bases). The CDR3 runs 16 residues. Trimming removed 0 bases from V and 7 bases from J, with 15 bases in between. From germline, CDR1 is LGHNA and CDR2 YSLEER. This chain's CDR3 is CASSQDLQGTGEKLFF. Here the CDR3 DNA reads TGCGCCAGCAGCCAAGACCTACAGGGAACGGGTGAAAAACTGTTTTTT.

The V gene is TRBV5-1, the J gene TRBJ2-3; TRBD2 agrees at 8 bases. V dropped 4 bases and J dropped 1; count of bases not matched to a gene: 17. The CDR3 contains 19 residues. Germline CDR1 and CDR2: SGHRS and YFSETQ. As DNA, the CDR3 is TGCGCCAGCAGCACACTTATAGCGGGGAGACCTAGTGGCACAGATACGCAGTATTTT. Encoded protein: CASSTLIAGRPSGTDTQYF. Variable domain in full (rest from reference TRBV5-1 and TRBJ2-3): KAGVTQTPRYLIKTRGQQVTLSCSPISGHRSVSWYQQTPGQGLQFLFEYFSETQRNKGNFPGRFSGRQFSNSRSEMNVSTLELGDSALYLCASSTLIAGRPSGTDTQYFGPGTRLTVL.

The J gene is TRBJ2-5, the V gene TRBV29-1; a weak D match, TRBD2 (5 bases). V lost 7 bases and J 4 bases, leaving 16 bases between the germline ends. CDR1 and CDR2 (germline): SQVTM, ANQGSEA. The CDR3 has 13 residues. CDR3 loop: CSASPSQRETQYF. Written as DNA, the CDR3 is TGCAGCGCCTCCCCTAGCCAGCGAGAGACCCAGTACTTC. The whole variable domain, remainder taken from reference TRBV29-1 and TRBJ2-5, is SAVISQKPSRDICQRGTSLTIQCQVDSQVTMMFWYRQQPGQSLTLIATANQGSEATYESGFVIDKFPISRPNLTFSTLTVSNMSPEDSSIYLCSASPSQRETQYFGPGTRLLVL.

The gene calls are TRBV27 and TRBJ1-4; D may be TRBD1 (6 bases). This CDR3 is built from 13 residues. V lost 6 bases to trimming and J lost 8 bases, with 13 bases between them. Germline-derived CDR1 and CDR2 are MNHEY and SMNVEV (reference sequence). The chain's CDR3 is CASRGHVEEKLFF. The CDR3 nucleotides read TGTGCCAGCAGGGGACACGTCGAGGAAAAACTGTTTTTT.

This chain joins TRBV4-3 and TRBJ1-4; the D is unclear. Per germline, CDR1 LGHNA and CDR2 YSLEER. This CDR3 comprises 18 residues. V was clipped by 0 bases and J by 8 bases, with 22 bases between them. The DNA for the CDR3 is TGCGCCAGCAGCCAAGATGTTGCTAACAGAGACATTGGGGAAAAACTGTTTTTT. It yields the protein CASSQDVANRDIGEKLFF.